Below, one T cell receptor beta chain is given with its context. This CDR3 spans 16 amino acids. The V and J ends lost 4 bases and 2 bases, in that order; junction bases with no gene match: 10. The germline V gene has CDR1 SGHDT and CDR2 YYEEEE. Original handling: Amplification of reference gene primers provided the estimated nucleated cell counts. The table came from immunoSEQ multiplex PCR; TCRdb's copy has only in-frame clones and leaves some out. V, J and clone size are taken as reported in that table, and D and trimming were inferred from the DNA itself. The sample contains about 180,000 clones, approximately 80% of which appear only once. These data are taken from a study of blood T cell repertoires in COVID-19. Looking at the study overall: COVID-19 samples, acute and convalescent, were from the United States, Italy and Spain. In each case, the material was cDNA or gDNA derived from T cells, B-cell-depleted T cells, or PBMCs.

Participants had their cohort set by participant-reported clinical history. The rearrangement links TRBV5-6 to TRBJ2-3, with 7 bases lining up with TRBD2. Sample: PBMCs or T cells enriched from blood (not recorded which). This receptor was taken from a man in his 60s who had been exposed to COVID-19. The CDR3: CASSPQLRGDTDTQYF. The CDR3 DNA is TGTGCCAGCAGCCCCCAACTTCGGGGGGACACAGATACGCAGTATTTT.